This TCR beta chain was captured in a study of cytomegalovirus exposure and HLA in healthy donors. Study-wide findings and caveats: The authors later found TCR association rates varying by HLA locus, with DRB1 most and HLA-C fewest. The presence/absence work took it that sequencing depth was about the same across donors. Later, an analysis found that common viral pathogens appeared to be linked with several of the most significant clusters. Associated with HLA alleles at 0.05 false discovery rate in a later analysis were over 15,000 TCR beta sequences.

Vbeta (60) and Jbeta (13) primers were used in the PCR. TCRdb's table, derived via immunoSEQ multiplex PCR, lists solely in-frame clones and lacks some. The sample lists over 100,000 clones; roughly 73% were seen once. CDR1 and CDR2 (germline): GTSNPN, SVGIG (reference sequence). Trimming shortened V by 3 bases and J by 4 bases, and 12 bases separated the two germline ends. The CDR3 has 13 amino acids. Comments on this clone: Its target is unknown.

The sequence was obtained from a woman in her twenties or thirties in good health and CMV-seronegative. J is TRBJ1-1 and V is TRBV30, with D unclear. The sequenced sample was PBMCs. CDR3: CAWSYSGPTEAFF. The DNA of the CDR3 is TGTGCCTGGAGCTACTCGGGTCCCACTGAAGCTTTCTTT.